The present T cell receptor beta chain was sequenced within a study of blood T cell repertoires in COVID-19. For the study at large: COVID-19 samples from acute and convalescent phases originated in the United States, Italy and Spain. PBMCs, B-cell-depleted T cells, or T cells provided the cDNA or gDNA that made up the material.

The method was immunoSEQ multiplex PCR; TCRdb's version includes in-frame clones alone and lacks a portion of them. This sample has roughly 200,000 clones; roughly 82% occur once, and the top ten carry 4.5% to 6.5%. Participant ages covered roughly 18 to 89 years across 25 or so US areas. Participant-reported clinical history was the basis for cohort assignment. Trimming left V 0 bases short and J 0 bases short, with 10 bases between. This CDR3 contains 16 residues. Germline V gene lookup returns CDR1 SGHDT and CDR2 YYEEEE. The rearrangement uses TRBV5-6 and TRBJ2-1; tentative D call: TRBD2 (6 bases). Sequencing was done on a sample of PBMCs or T cells enriched from blood (not recorded which). The receptor was isolated from a man aged 40-49 years with acute COVID-19. The DNA for the CDR3 is TGTGCCAGCAGCTTGGCCTTGCGGGGCTCCTACAATGAGCAGTTCTTC. Translated: CASSLALRGSYNEQFF.